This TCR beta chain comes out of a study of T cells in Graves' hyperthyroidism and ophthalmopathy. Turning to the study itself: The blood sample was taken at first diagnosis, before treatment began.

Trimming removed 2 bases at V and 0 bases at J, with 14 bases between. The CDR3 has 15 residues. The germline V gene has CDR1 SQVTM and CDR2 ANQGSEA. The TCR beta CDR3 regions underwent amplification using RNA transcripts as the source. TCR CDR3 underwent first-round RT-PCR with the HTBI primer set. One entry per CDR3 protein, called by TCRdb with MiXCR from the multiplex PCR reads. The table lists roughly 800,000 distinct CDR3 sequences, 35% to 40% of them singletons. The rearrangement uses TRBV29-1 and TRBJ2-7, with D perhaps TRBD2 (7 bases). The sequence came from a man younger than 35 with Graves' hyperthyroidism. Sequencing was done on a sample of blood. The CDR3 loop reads CSVERGGRSSYEQYF. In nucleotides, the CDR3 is TGCAGCGTTGAAAGGGGGGGGCGGAGCTCCTACGAGCAGTACTTC.